Shown below are 5 T cell receptor beta chains from a single sample sequenced in a study of T cells expressing NK-cell markers. No DNA is given; TCRdb re-called the 5' RACE reads and lists each CDR3 protein once. Recorded for this sample: about 390,000 distinct CDR3 sequences. The sample consisted of blood T cells: a sorted CD56 or NKG2C T cell subset, CD4+ or CD8+ T cells, or bulk PBMC T cells (not recorded which). These receptors were obtained from a woman aged 45 to 65 in good health.

The J gene is TRBJ2-7, the V gene TRBV3-1; there is no DNA to check the TCRdb D call of TRBD1. The CDR3 totals 12 residues. CDR1 is LGHDT, CDR2 YNNKEL, per germline (reference sequence). The CDR3 sequence is CASSQVRGEQYF.

V gene TRBV20-1 combines with J gene TRBJ1-2; TCRdb gives TRBD1 as the D gene, but with no DNA this cannot be confirmed. The CDR3 consists of 14 residues. Germline lookup yields CDR1 DFQATT and CDR2 SNEGSKA (reference sequence). Here the CDR3 reads CSARRTGVNYGYTF.

J is TRBJ2-1 and V is TRBV3-1; TCRdb designates TRBD2, a call that cannot be tested without DNA. The CDR3 has 11 residues. CDR1 and CDR2 from the germline V gene are LGHDT and YNNKEL (reference sequence). CDR3 amino acids: CASGTPAEQFF.

The chain uses TRBV9 and TRBJ2-1; TCRdb's D call, TRBD1, is unchecked because there is no DNA. The CDR3 spans 14 residues. CDR1 and CDR2 from the germline V gene are SGDLS and YYNGEE. CDR3 region: CASSSPGPGDEQFF.

The V and J genes are TRBV20-1 and TRBJ1-2; with no DNA, the TCRdb D assignment of TRBD1 cannot be verified. Per germline, CDR1 DFQATT and CDR2 SNEGSKA (reference sequence). The CDR3 is 15 amino acids. CDR3 loop: CSARDHRGGNYGYTF.